The rows below give T cell receptor beta chains drawn from one sample of a study of cytomegalovirus exposure and HLA in healthy donors. Produced via immunoSEQ multiplex PCR; TCRdb's table is partial and in-frame only. This sample yields 150,000 to 200,000 clones, of which less than 90% are seen a single time; around 0.21% belongs to the top ten. Input material: PBMCs. The receptors were sampled from a girl under two years old in good health and CMV-seronegative. Both conserved end residues are part of each CDR3. Fields, in order: J gene, V gene, D gene, clone size, CDR3 DNA, CDR3 protein. The D gene is left open where the match is weak. Size is omitted from some rows. Given values are once, few, many or a class for expanded clones.

TRBJ2-2,TRBV5-1,-,-,TGCGCCAGCAGCTTGATACGTACGGGGGATCAGCCAACCGGGGAGCTGTTTTTT,CASSLIRTGDQPTGELFF
TRBJ2-4,TRBV7-9,-,once,TGTGCCAGCAGCCCCCCGTCGGCCCAATTGGGGCAAAACATTCAGTACTTC,CASSPPSAQLGQNIQYF
TRBJ2-1,TRBV11-2,TRBD1,-,TGTGCCAGCAGCCACGCCGGGCCAGGGGGCGTCCACAATGAGCAGTTCTTC,CASSHAGPGGVHNEQFF
TRBJ1-1,TRBV19,-,-,TGTGCCAGTAGTATAGAGGGAGGGTGGACTGAAGCTTTCTTT,CASSIEGGWTEAFF
TRBJ1-1,TRBV29-1,-,-,TGCAGCACAGGGTCTATGAACACTGAAGCTTTCTTT,CSTGSMNTEAFF
TRBJ1-6,TRBV6-1,TRBD1,-,TGTGCCAGCAGTGAAGAGAGGGGGCACTATAATTCACCCCTCCACTTT,CASSEERGHYNSPLHF
TRBJ2-6,TRBV30,-,-,TGTGCCTGGGCAGGGATCGGGTCTGGGGCCAACGTCCTGACTTTC,CAWAGIGSGANVLTF
TRBJ1-1,TRBV5-1,TRBD1,-,TGCGCCAGCAGCTCGGGACAGTCATCGAACACTGAAGCTTTCTTT,CASSSGQSSNTEAFF
TRBJ2-1,TRBV4-3,TRBD2,-,TGCGCCAGCAGCCGAGAGACTAGCGGAAACAATGAGCAGTTCTTC,CASSRETSGNNEQFF
TRBJ2-3,TRBV10-2,TRBD2,once,TGCGCCAGCAGTGAGATGTCGTTTGGACTAGAAGCAGATACGCAGTATTTT,CASSEMSFGLEADTQYF
TRBJ2-3,TRBV7-3,-,-,TGTGCCAGCAGCCCGCGGCTGACAGATACGCAGTATTTT,CASSPRLTDTQYF
TRBJ2-7,TRBV18,TRBD1,-,TGTGCCAGCTCACCCCGGGACAGCTCCTACGAGCAGTACTTC,CASSPRDSSYEQYF
TRBJ2-3,TRBV7-9,-,-,TGTGCCAGCACCCTCTTTAGCAACACGGATACGCAGTATTTT,CASTLFSNTDTQYF
TRBJ2-3,TRBV11-3,TRBD2,-,TGTGCCAGCAGCTTTTCCGGGACTAGCGGACCAGATACGCAGTATTTT,CASSFSGTSGPDTQYF
TRBJ2-7,TRBV4-2,TRBD1,-,TGTGCCAGCAGCCAAGGCTTACAGGGGTTGTACGAGCAGTACTTC,CASSQGLQGLYEQYF